The rows below give T cell receptor beta chains drawn from one sample of a study of blood T cells in healthy people across ages. TCRdb used MiXCR to reprocess the 5' RACE reads, holding one entry per CDR3 protein. The sample holds some 1.5 million distinct CDR3 sequences, approximately 42% seen once. Material: blood. The receptor source for this set is a young woman in good health. Each CDR3 is given without its conserved first and last residue. The order of the fields is V gene, J gene, CDR3 length, CDR3 protein.

>TRBV5-1|TRBJ2-1|13
ASSLGLAGVNEQF
>TRBV20-1|TRBJ2-5|14
SASSPGTLQGETQY
>TRBV24-1|TRBJ2-5|11
ATSDTGDDEQY
>TRBV7-9|-|11
ASSTGTVHEQY
>TRBV27|TRBJ2-7|13
ASSRTSGRGYEQY
>TRBV20-1|TRBJ1-4|11
SARRGANEKLF
>TRBV30|TRBJ2-7|10
AWSGSAYEQY
>TRBV20-1|TRBJ2-5|13
SAPSTRQVTETQY
>TRBV2|TRBJ2-7|13
ASSFLAGQTYEQY
>TRBV20-1|TRBJ2-7|12
SASFPWLAREQY
>TRBV6-2/TRBV6-3|TRBJ2-1|13
ASRLAASLDNEQF
>TRBV29-1|TRBJ2-1|12
SVVLPSSYNEQF
>TRBV29-1|TRBJ2-1|8
NVEDLEQF
>TRBV6-4|TRBJ2-5|13
ASSPLAGPSETQY
>TRBV30|TRBJ1-5|16
AWSVGSSAGALNQPQH
>TRBV28|TRBJ2-7|13
ASSLERRGPYEQY
>TRBV29-1|TRBJ2-4|12
SVAIQATKNIQY
>TRBV4-1|TRBJ2-3|12
ASSQLLVTDTQY
>TRBV25-1|TRBJ1-1|14
ASSENSPGRVTEAF
>TRBV5-1|TRBJ2-3|15
ASSLGLAGVSTDTQY
>TRBV5-1|TRBJ2-5|13
ASSLAGLAWETQY
>TRBV11-2|TRBJ2-1|13
ASSLERGSANEQF
>TRBV2|TRBJ2-2|15
ASSEDGLQTFTGELF
>TRBV20-1|TRBJ1-5|10
SAGDMDQPQH
>TRBV20-1|TRBJ1-1|13
SLLDKGRPHTEAF
>TRBV4-1|TRBJ2-7|14
ASSQEPVAVYNEQY
>TRBV7-2|TRBJ2-4|10
ASSRGLGGEY
>TRBV7-6|TRBJ1-1|12
ASSLMGADTEAF
>TRBV7-9|TRBJ2-1|14
ASSSNRGNSYNEQF
>TRBV20-1|TRBJ1-1|12
SATSQGFNTEAF
>TRBV29-1|TRBJ2-1|12
SDLGLASYNEQF
>TRBV9|TRBJ2-1|11
ASSVVGRSEQF
>TRBV5-6|TRBJ2-5|10
ASTWGEETQY
>TRBV3-1|TRBJ2-1|14
ASSPRMTSGYNEQF
>TRBV10-3|TRBJ2-7|13
AISGGEDRNYEQY
>TRBV9|TRBJ2-7|12
ASSVDQGPYEQY
>TRBV28|TRBJ2-3|12
ASGDRALTDTQY
>TRBV10-3|TRBJ1-5|14
AISEYARDGNQPQH
>TRBV14|TRBJ1-2|14
ASSHRTGRLNYGYT
>TRBV27|TRBJ2-6|15
ASSLSYGVTGANVLT
>TRBV24-1|TRBJ2-1|12
ATSDFSGDNEQF
>TRBV20-1|TRBJ1-6|13
GATLSRQVNSPLH
>TRBV12-3/TRBV12-4|TRBJ2-3|13
ASSLGRGITDTQY
>TRBV12-3/TRBV12-4|TRBJ2-1|10
ASTKGSPEQF
>TRBV7-9|TRBJ1-5|13
ASSQGLGQNQLQH
>TRBV4-1|TRBJ1-1|13
ASSPTGLFYTEAF
>TRBV20-1|TRBJ2-7|13
SARVDRGPGYEQY
>TRBV29-1|TRBJ2-7|12
SVPGFSGSYEQY
>TRBV28|TRBJ2-7|11
ASRARVSYEQY
>TRBV4-3|TRBJ1-6|15
ASSQDWASGPNSPLH
>TRBV20-1|TRBJ2-1|10
SARVGPDEQF
>TRBV20-1|TRBJ1-1|12
SAHTSGGNTEAF
>TRBV6-2/TRBV6-3|TRBJ1-1|11
ASLDSRFTEAF
>TRBV6-4|TRBJ2-5|12
ASSVLEGHFEQY
>TRBV19|TRBJ1-1|11
ASSPAAGTEAF
>TRBV2|TRBJ2-7|13
ASRKGPRLTYEQY
>TRBV7-9|TRBJ1-1|10
AFGLRGTEAF
>TRBV11-2|TRBJ2-5|12
ASSPARGWETQY
>TRBV5-1|TRBJ2-7|12
ASSAGDRAHEQY